This T cell receptor (beta chain) originates from a study of blood T cell repertoires in COVID-19. Study-level information: PBMCs, B-cell-depleted T cells, or T cells were the source of the cDNA or gDNA that made up the material.

Sequencing used immunoSEQ multiplex PCR; TCRdb keeps in-frame clones, though not all of them. Of under 20,000 clones listed, 80% were seen once; the top ten hold about 11%. Germline trimming cut 4 bases from V and 10 bases from J; bases unmatched to any gene: 12. Germline CDR1 reads SGHTS; CDR2 reads YDEGEE. The CDR3 has 16 residues. The sample comprised peripheral blood. The V call is TRBV5-8, the J call TRBJ1-6, with TRBD1 matching over 9 bases. The clonotype originates from a man older than 75 with acute or convalescent COVID-19. DNA of the CDR3: TGTGCCAGCAGCCTGGGTCCCGGGACAGGGTCCTCACCCCTCCACTTT. Protein product: CASSLGPGTGSSPLHF.